The following is a T cell receptor beta chain sequence with its context. This clonotype was counted between two and nine times. Its antigen is currently not known. No much larger clone exists at a distance of one base, and base qualities are not known. This sample was included in a study of T cell repertoires in cytomegalovirus infection (dated by TCRdb to the late 2010s). In terms of the full investigation: Donor HLA type was relevant to the analysis, because carriage of CMV infection together with the matching HLA type was indicated by public TCR beta signatures. Overall results and qualifications from the work: The ex vivo response was dominated by HLA-C-restricted CMV-specific TCR beta clonotypes, which also provided the single most frequent clonotype in two of eight donors. In both this cohort and an independent cohort of some 350 donors, the cumulative frequency of public TCR beta family members distinguished carriers of CMV infection plus the relevant HLA type.

This sample was sequenced with an Illumina HiSeq 1500. TCRdb cleaned the public reads at Q25 with fastp, built clones with MiXCR and kept in-frame beta chains. Rows merge per CDR3 protein into single entries with the most common DNA and genes. A total of roughly 500,000 distinct CDR3 sequences appear in this sample, more than 15% of them only once. 24% of the sample is taken by the ten largest. The CDR3 spans 15 residues, from the cysteine through the phenylalanine. CDR3 DNA is the only sequence kept; it has 45 bases, read in frame from the first base. Germline trimming amounts to 5 bases on V and 5 bases on J, with 10 as the count of junction bases outside the gene matches. As encoded in the germline V gene (reference sequence), CDR1 is MNHEY while CDR2 is SMNVEV.

Sequences were obtained from CD8+ T cells from PBMCs. In this chain, TRBV27 is recombined with TRBJ1-2, and TRBD1 aligns with 8 junction nucleotides. This clonotype was sampled from a human donor in good health (CMV status not recorded). Some clones in this sample may be carry-over from other donors' samples. The CDR3 sequence is CASSPALDRVYGYTF. In nucleotides, the sequence is TGTGCCAGCAGTCCCGCCCTGGACAGGGTTTATGGCTACACCTTC.